The 23 T cell receptor beta chains in this list originate from one sample, sequenced in a study of B cell selection in AIRE deficiency. Conventional CD4 T cells were sorted as CD4+CD127+ cells. The data were produced by immunoSEQ multiplex PCR, yet TCRdb's version contains in-frame clones alone and is incomplete. The repertoire holds about 25,000 clones, with around 95% as singletons. The sample comprised CD4+CD127+ conventional T cells sorted from PBMCs. The receptors originated from a human donor in good health.

This clone has a single count. The chain joins TRBV28 to TRBJ2-7; D might be TRBD1 (6 bases). The germline V and J ends were trimmed by 6 bases and 3 bases, with 15 bases remaining between them. The CDR3 loop spans 14 amino acids. CDR1 and CDR2 from the germline V gene are MDHEN and SYDVKM. CDR3 DNA sequence: TGTGCCAGCAGCCCCGGCGGCAGGGGCTACGAGCAGTACTTC. It codes for CASSPGGRGYEQYF.

This chain uses TRBV6-6 with TRBJ2-7; the D is unclear. The V end was cut by 1 base, the J end by 10 bases, with 8 bases between. Germline V gene lookup returns CDR1 MNHNY and CDR2 SVGAGI (reference sequence). The length of the CDR3 is 11 residues. The CDR3 here is CASSYFLFQYF. The CDR3 DNA is TGTGCCAGCAGTTACTTTCTGTTCCAGTACTTC.

V gene TRBV9 combines with J gene TRBJ2-5, with 9 bases aligning to TRBD2. CDR3 length equals 15 residues. V was clipped by 0 bases and J by 5 bases; unmatched bases: 5. Germline V CDR1 and CDR2: SGDLS, YYNGEE. The CDR3 DNA is TGTGCCAGCAGCGTAGGCGGGAGGGGGGTGGAGACCCAGTACTTC. This gives the protein CASSVGGRGVETQYF.

This sequence joins TRBV18 and TRBJ1-5; 7 bases align to TRBD1. The CDR3 is 13 amino acids. Germline CDR1 and CDR2: KGHSH and LQKENI. The V segment lost 8 bases and the J segment 11 bases; nucleotides outside the gene matches: 12. The chain's CDR3 is CASTTGWSESQHF. The CDR3 nucleotides read TGTGCCAGCACGACAGGGTGGTCGGAGTCCCAGCATTTT. Full variable domain (outside the CDR3, taken from reference TRBV18 and TRBJ1-5): NAGVMQNPRHLVRRRGQEARLRCSPMKGHSHVYWYRQLPEEGLKFMVYLQKENIIDESGMPKERFSAEFPKEGPSILRIQQVVRGDSAAYFCASTTGWSESQHFGDGTRLSIL.

This rearrangement joins TRBV30 to TRBJ2-7; D remains unclear. Germline assignment: CDR1 GTSNPN and CDR2 SVGIG (reference sequence). V was clipped by 2 bases and J by 3 bases, with 11 bases between them. The CDR3 runs to 13 residues. In DNA form, the CDR3 reads TGTGCCTGGAGTTTATATCCCCTCTACGAGCAGTACTTC. Protein: CAWSLYPLYEQYF.

This chain connects TRBV18 to TRBJ1-2, with 9 nucleotides matching TRBD1. The CDR3 runs to 15 residues. CDR1 KGHSH and CDR2 LQKENI come from the germline V gene. The ends lost 1 base at V and 2 bases at J; junction bases unmatched: 2. This CDR3 reads CASSPRQGDNYGYTF. CDR3 nucleotides: TGTGCCAGCTCACCACGACAGGGGGACAACTATGGCTACACCTTC.

In DNA form, the CDR3 reads TGCGCCAGCAGCTTCACTCCGGGGGTAGATGAGCAGTTCTTC. Translation gives CASSFTPGVDEQFF. V usage is TRBV5-1 and J usage is TRBJ2-1; a weak D match, TRBD2 (6 bases). The CDR3 spans 14 residues. Germline loops: CDR1 SGHRS, CDR2 YFSETQ. The ends were cut back, 2 bases at V and 8 bases at J, with 14 bases in the middle.

The J gene is TRBJ1-4, the V gene TRBV5-4; D may be TRBD1 (5 bases). Germline values: CDR1 SGHNT, CDR2 YYREEE (reference sequence). Between the trimmed V and J ends, which lost 4 bases and 5 bases, there was a span of 18 bases. CDR3 length equals 16 residues. CDR3 in DNA: TGTGCCAGCAGCCCCGGAACGGCTCGGGGGAATGAAAAACTGTTTTTT. It yields the protein CASSPGTARGNEKLFF. The full variable domain, completed using reference TRBV5-4 and TRBJ1-4, is ETGVTQSPTHLIKTRGQQVTLRCSSQSGHNTVSWYQQALGQGPQFIFQYYREEENGRGNFPPRFSGLQFPNYSSELNVNALELDDSALYLCASSPGTARGNEKLFFGSGTQLSVL.

V usage is TRBV13 and J usage is TRBJ2-4, with 7 bases matching TRBD1. The germline V gene has CDR1 PRHDT and CDR2 FYEKMQ (reference sequence). The CDR3 has 21 amino acids. Germline trimming cut 4 bases from V and 0 bases from J; bases unmatched to any gene: 21. The CDR3 DNA follows: TGTGCCAGCAGCTATACTAGGGCCGGGACAGCGAAGGGGCTAGCCAAAAACATTCAGTACTTC. Translation gives CASSYTRAGTAKGLAKNIQYF.

The CDR3 nucleotides are TGTGCCAGCAGCCGAGACGCAGGGTATGGCTACACCTTC. Its protein is CASSRDAGYGYTF. V is TRBV7-2 and J is TRBJ1-2; a weak D match, TRBD1 (5 bases). V was pared by 5 bases and J by 5 bases, with 12 bases between. The germline gives CDR1 SGHTA, CDR2 FQGNSA. The CDR3 has 13 residues.

The CDR3 region is CSVGENLGNTIYF. As DNA, the CDR3 is TGCAGCGTGGGGGAGAATTTGGGAAACACCATATATTTT. This chain uses TRBV29-1 with TRBJ1-3, with a weak D call TRBD1 (5 bases). V lost 6 bases and J lost 4, with 13 bases in between. The CDR3 is 13 residues long. The germline gives CDR1 SQVTM, CDR2 ANQGSEA.

The chain couples TRBV7-6 to TRBJ1-3, with 10 bases lining up with TRBD1. The CDR3 covers 14 residues. CDR1 SGHVS and CDR2 FNYEAQ come from the germline V gene. Trimming took 5 bases from V and 7 from J; bases not matched to a gene: 5. CDR3 protein: CASSPDRGSNTIYF. CDR3 in DNA: TGTGCCAGCAGCCCGGACAGGGGGTCTAACACCATATATTTT.

This chain uses TRBV5-1 with TRBJ1-4; D call uncertain. V lost 2 bases to trimming and J lost 2 bases, with 10 bases between them. CDR1 is SGHRS and CDR2 is YFSETQ in the germline V gene. This CDR3 has 15 residues. Written as DNA, the CDR3 is TGCGCCAGCAGCTTTTATTCAGCGACTAATGAAAAACTGTTTTTT. Its protein product is CASSFYSATNEKLFF.

The chain couples TRBV6-1 to TRBJ1-3; D unclear. Per the germline V gene, CDR1 is MNHNS and CDR2 is SASEGT. Trimming took 5 bases from V and 0 from J, leaving 11 bases between them. CDR3 size: 15 residues. CDR3 in amino acids: CASSLGLYSGNTIYF. In DNA form, the CDR3 reads TGTGCCAGCAGTTTAGGACTGTACTCTGGAAACACCATATATTTT.

The chain has TRBV7-9 and TRBJ1-4; no definite D call. This CDR3 is built from 14 residues. V gave up 7 bases and J gave up 6 bases, with 15 bases separating them. The germline CDR1 and CDR2 sequences are SEHNR and FQNEAQ (reference sequence). The CDR3 DNA sequence: TGTGCCAGCACCGAAGCCCGGACCGATGAAAAACTGTTTTTT. The encoded protein is CASTEARTDEKLFF.

This rearrangement joins TRBV5-1 to TRBJ1-4, with a weak D call TRBD1 (5 bases). From germline, CDR1 is SGHRS and CDR2 YFSETQ. The CDR3 totals 17 residues. Trimming pared 0 bases from V and 0 bases from J, leaving 12 bases between. CDR3 region: CASSLGVSGPTNEKLFF. Written as DNA, the CDR3 is TGCGCCAGCAGCTTGGGAGTTTCGGGACCAACTAATGAAAAACTGTTTTTT.

This clone was seen only once. The CDR3 reads CASSHTLKVWLADSYEQYF. The CDR3 DNA follows: TGTGCCAGCAGCCATACCCTGAAGGTCTGGCTAGCGGACTCCTACGAGCAGTACTTC. The V and J genes are TRBV4-2 and TRBJ2-7; 7 bases map to TRBD2. V trimming: 3 bases; J trimming: 0 bases; junction bases outside the gene matches: 17. Germline-derived CDR1 and CDR2 are LGHNA and YNFKEQ. The CDR3 loop spans 19 amino acids.

The V call is TRBV12-2, the J call TRBJ2-4; TRBD2 reflects the table's D call only, with no check against the DNA. TRBV12-2 is listed as a pseudogene. The CDR3 covers 17 residues. The CDR3 DNA is TGTGCAAGTCGCTTAGTGGGGAGATTGAGTGTCAAAAACATTCAGTACTTC. It translates to CASRLVGRLSVKNIQYF.

The V call is TRBV18, the J call TRBJ2-7; 7 positions agree with TRBD2. There are 20 residues in the CDR3. CDR1 and CDR2 (germline): KGHSH, LQKENI. Losses at the gene ends were 4 bases for V and 3 bases for J; bases not matched to a gene: 24. This chain's CDR3 is CASSRRGGTQLAPPGYEQYF. CDR3 nucleotide sequence: TGTGCCAGCTCACGACGGGGCGGAACCCAACTAGCGCCGCCGGGCTACGAGCAGTACTTC.

This chain uses TRBV9 with TRBJ2-3, with 7 nucleotides matching TRBD2. Germline V lookup: CDR1 SGDLS, CDR2 YYNGEE. Germline trimming cut 1 base from V and 0 bases from J; bases unmatched to any gene: 2. The CDR3 sequence is 15 residues long. The CDR3 here is CASSVLAASTDTQYF. Here the CDR3 DNA reads TGTGCCAGCAGCGTACTAGCGGCTAGCACAGATACGCAGTATTTT.

J is TRBJ1-2 and V is TRBV5-1; D not resolved. The CDR3 is made up of 14 amino acids. Trimming shortened V by 4 bases and J by 4 bases, and 14 bases separated the two germline ends. Per germline, CDR1 SGHRS and CDR2 YFSETQ. CDR3 nucleotide sequence: TGCGCCAGCAGCCCGTGGGCCTGGAGCTATGGCTACACCTTC. It translates to CASSPWAWSYGYTF.

The chain combines TRBV4-1 with TRBJ1-2; the match to TRBD1 covers 7 bases. Germline CDR1 MGHRA, CDR2 YSYEKL. The CDR3 is made up of 14 amino acids. J gave up 9 bases and V 0 bases, and 7 bases lay outside the gene matches. CDR3: CASSQDRTGGSYTF. As DNA, the CDR3 is TGCGCCAGCAGCCAAGACAGGACAGGAGGAAGCTACACCTTC.

This chain uses TRBV19 with TRBJ2-3; the D gene could be TRBD1 or TRBD2 (5 bases each). V shed 3 bases and J shed 5 bases, with 15 bases lying between them. The CDR3 is 15 amino acids. The germline V gene has CDR1 LNHDA and CDR2 SQIVND (reference sequence). CDR3 sequence: CASSMIGAQGDTQYF. The CDR3 DNA reads as TGTGCCAGTAGTATGATCGGGGCTCAAGGAGATACGCAGTATTTT.